The clone carrying this T cell receptor beta chain was detected once. The data were obtained in a study of blood T cell repertoires in COVID-19. Across the study: Samples came from the United States, Italy and Spain, spanning acute and convalescent COVID-19. Nucleic acid was either cDNA or gDNA, and it came from T cells, B-cell-depleted T cells, or PBMCs.

V was pared by 6 bases and J by 2 bases, with 3 bases of the junction left unmatched. The germline CDR1 and CDR2 sequences are LNHDA and SQIVND (reference sequence). This CDR3 has 14 amino acids. In the source study's methods: Estimation of nucleated cell counts relied on the amplification of reference gene primers. The table came from immunoSEQ multiplex PCR; TCRdb's copy has only in-frame clones and leaves some out. V, J and clone size were drawn from that table, and D and trimming were deduced from the DNA. The sample comprises around 270,000 clones, around 87% of which are singletons, and approximately 2.2% rests with the top ten.

The genes are TRBV19 and TRBJ2-1; 8 bases align to TRBD1. This clonotype was sampled from a woman aged 45-65 years with acute or convalescent COVID-19. Sequencing input: peripheral blood. As DNA, the CDR3 is TGTGCCAGTAGCAGACAGGGGACCTACAATGAGCAGTTCTTC. The encoded protein is CASSRQGTYNEQFF.